This TCR beta chain was found in a study of cytomegalovirus exposure and HLA in healthy donors. Overall study: Earlier sequencing of about 200 million T cells yielded around 100 million unique TCR beta sequences. Findings of the study overall: Sequencing likely generated an artifact that appeared as a cluster of highly shared sequence variants. A later analysis associated around 17,000 TCR beta sequences with HLA alleles at a 0.05 false discovery rate.

Primers included in the PCR were 60 Vbeta and 13 Jbeta primers. Assay used: immunoSEQ multiplex PCR; TCRdb lists only in-frame clones, some missing. The sample includes 87,000 or so clones, about 76% of them seen just once. As concerns this clone: The target antigen is unknown.

The CDR3 contains 14 residues. Trimming took off 3 bases at V and 2 bases at J, with 10 bases between the two ends. The chain uses TRBV23-1 and TRBJ1-1; a possible D gene is TRBD1 (6 bases). TRBV23-1 is given ORF status, its function remaining uncertain. This TCR was recovered from a woman aged 40 to 50 in good health and CMV-seronegative. The sequenced sample consisted of PBMCs. CDR3: CASSHPTGNTEAFF. CDR3 sequence (DNA): TGCGCCAGCAGTCACCCGACAGGCAACACTGAAGCTTTCTTT.